There are many counts of the clone carrying this T cell receptor beta chain. Its antigen is undetermined. TCRdb re-called the reads with MiXCR, one entry per CDR3 protein. The table includes 740,000 or so distinct CDR3 sequences, 35% to 40% detected once. V was cut by 4 bases and J by 6 bases, with 16 bases left in between. Germline lookup yields CDR1 SEHNR and CDR2 FQNEAQ (reference sequence). The length of the CDR3 is 15 residues. These data are taken from a study of T cell repertoires in cytomegalovirus infection. Study findings and constraints: Cumulative public TCR beta family frequency identified CMV carriers with the relevant HLA. Dominating the ex vivo response were HLA-C-restricted CMV-specific TCR beta clonotypes.

The source of this sequence is a human donor in good health (CMV status not recorded). Some clones in this sample may be carry-over from other donors' samples. The specimen sequenced was PBMCs. This chain uses TRBV7-9 with TRBJ2-1; tentatively, D is TRBD1 (6 bases). CDR3: CASSYINRDSNEQFF. Here the CDR3 DNA reads TGTGCCAGCAGCTATATAAACAGGGATTCCAATGAGCAGTTCTTC.